These 13 T cell receptor beta chains were sequenced from one sample in a study of shared clonotypes between healthy human individuals. Only CD45RO-negative cells positively selected for CCR7 counted as naive CD8 cells, so terminally differentiated effector memory CD45RA+ cells were excluded. Data came from immunoSEQ multiplex PCR; TCRdb stores just in-frame clones and leaves some out. The sample records about 1,900,000 clones, about 95% being singletons. What was sequenced was naive CD8+ T cells sorted from blood. The receptors were gathered from a man between 18 and 35 years old in good health.

Points on this clone: This specimen includes other DNA sequences encoding the same CDR3. The rearrangement joins TRBV4-1 to TRBJ2-5; a weak D match, TRBD1 (5 bases). Per the germline V gene, CDR1 is MGHRA and CDR2 is YSYEKL. Between the trimmed V and J ends, which lost 1 base and 1 base, there was a span of 7 bases. The CDR3 totals 14 residues. CDR3 in DNA: TGCGCCAGCAGCCAAGGAGACAGCCAAGAGACCCAGTACTTC. Its protein is CASSQGDSQETQYF.

The chain employs TRBV2 and TRBJ2-5, with 7 bases identical to TRBD1. With 3 bases clipped from V and 2 bases from J, the junction kept 9 bases outside the gene matches. The CDR3 contains 16 residues. CDR1 and CDR2 from the germline V gene are SNHLY and FYNNEI. CDR3 nucleotides: TGTGCCAGCAGTGACGATAGGGACAGTCCACAAGAGACCCAGTACTTC. Protein sequence: CASSDDRDSPQETQYF.

This clone was recorded once. The chain couples TRBV7-9 to TRBJ1-4; D unresolved. Deletions cut 1 base from V and 0 bases from J, with 9 bases between. The CDR3 covers 16 residues. Germline V lookup: CDR1 SEHNR, CDR2 FQNEAQ (reference sequence). CDR3 nucleotides: TGTGCCAGCAGCTTAGGAGATTTTCCAACTAATGAAAAACTGTTTTTT. Protein: CASSLGDFPTNEKLFF.

Of note for this clone: In the same sample, other DNA sequences code for this CDR3. As DNA, the CDR3 is TGTGCCAGCAGCGGTTCAGGTCAAGAGACCCAGTACTTC. This translates into CASSGSGQETQYF. This chain connects TRBV5-6 to TRBJ2-5; D is undetermined. The germline V gene has CDR1 SGHDT and CDR2 YYEEEE. This CDR3 has 13 residues. Trimming took 4 bases from V and 2 from J, leaving 9 bases between them.

The V and J genes are TRBV9 and TRBJ1-1; D is possibly TRBD1 (5 bases). This CDR3 spans 15 amino acids. Germline CDR1 SGDLS, CDR2 YYNGEE. Trimming cost V 3 bases and J 3 bases, with 15 bases left between them. In DNA, the CDR3 is TGTGCCAGCAGCGGGGCAGGGTATGATGACACTGAAGCTTTCTTT. Its protein is CASSGAGYDDTEAFF.

This clone was detected once. This chain uses TRBV9 with TRBJ2-5; no reliable D call. Trimming shortened V by 0 bases and J by 1 base, and 4 bases separated the two germline ends. The germline gives CDR1 SGDLS, CDR2 YYNGEE. This CDR3 is built from 13 residues. Here the CDR3 DNA reads TGTGCCAGCAGCGTAGGGTTCCAAGAGACCCAGTACTTC. It codes for CASSVGFQETQYF.

The CDR3 DNA follows: TGTGCCAGCAGCTTTTCAGGGGCAGGGACCGGGGAGCTGTTTTTT. Its translation: CASSFSGAGTGELFF. V gene TRBV11-2 combines with J gene TRBJ2-2, with a possible D match to TRBD1 (6 bases). Germline CDR1 SGHAT, CDR2 FQNNGV. The V end lost 3 bases, the J end lost 5 bases, and 13 bases lay between the germline ends. The CDR3 totals 15 residues. The full variable domain, with the rest looked up from reference TRBV11-2 and TRBJ2-2, is EAGVAQSPRYKIIEKRQSVAFWCNPISGHATLYWYQQILGQGPKLLIQFQNNGVVDDSQLPKDRFSAERLKGVDSTLKIQPAKLEDSAVYLCASSFSGAGTGELFFGEGSRLTVL.

The chain uses TRBV27 and TRBJ2-7; 11 bases fit TRBD2. After removal of 3 bases from V and 3 bases from J, the junction contained 7 bases not matched to a gene. This CDR3 spans 16 amino acids. Germline V CDR1 and CDR2: MNHEY, SMNVEV (reference sequence). The CDR3 sequence: CASSFTGTSGYYEQYF. In DNA form, the CDR3 reads TGTGCCAGCAGTTTTACCGGGACTAGCGGATACTACGAGCAGTACTTC.

This clone has just one count. Other DNA sequences within the sample encode an identical CDR3. The chain couples TRBV9 to TRBJ2-7; D is possibly TRBD1 (5 bases). The germline V and J ends were trimmed by 0 bases and 1 base, with 8 bases remaining between them. This CDR3 comprises 14 residues. The germline CDR1 and CDR2 sequences are SGDLS and YYNGEE. The CDR3 sequence is CASSVAAGSYEQYF. CDR3 bases: TGTGCCAGCAGCGTAGCAGCAGGGTCCTACGAGCAGTACTTC.

The chain joins TRBV11-2 to TRBJ1-6; no clear D gene. The CDR3 is made up of 14 amino acids. The V end was cut by 4 bases, the J end by 5 bases, with 9 bases between. Per germline, CDR1 SGHAT and CDR2 FQNNGV. The CDR3 coding sequence is TGTGCCAGCAGCTATACGGTTAATAATTCACCCCTCCACTTT. Protein sequence: CASSYTVNNSPLHF.

This clone was counted once. As DNA, the CDR3 is TGTGCCAGCAGTTCACCTCTAGAGAGCACAGATACGCAGTATTTT. Translation: CASSSPLESTDTQYF. The V and J genes are TRBV27 and TRBJ2-3; D is ambiguous. Germline lookup yields CDR1 MNHEY and CDR2 SMNVEV (reference sequence). V lost 4 bases and J 0 bases, leaving 11 bases between the germline ends. The CDR3 is 15 amino acids.

This clone came up once. The CDR3 bases are TGTGCCAGGGACGGCCCGTTTGGTGACGGGGAGCTGTTTTTT. Amino acids: CARDGPFGDGELFF. The chain recombines TRBV7-9 with TRBJ2-2; D not resolved. This CDR3 comprises 14 residues. Trimming took off 9 bases at V and 7 bases at J, with 18 bases between the two ends. Looked up from germline, CDR1 is SEHNR and CDR2 is FQNEAQ (reference sequence).

The CDR3 DNA is TGTGCCAGCGGGTGGGGGGGTAGTTACGAGCAGTACTTC. Amino acids: CASGWGGSYEQYF. The chain employs TRBV28 and TRBJ2-7, with 7 bases matching TRBD2. V was pared by 8 bases and J by 4 bases, with 8 bases of the junction left unmatched. The CDR3 extends over 13 amino acids. The germline V gene has CDR1 MDHEN and CDR2 SYDVKM.